This T cell receptor beta chain came from a study of PD-L1 blockade in urothelial cancer. Sequencing used immunoSEQ multiplex PCR; TCRdb keeps in-frame clones, though not all of them. The profile covers 60,000 to 75,000 clones, with around 87% appearing a single time and about 15% taken by the ten largest. Documented time point: pretreatment peripheral blood. The input for sequencing was PBMCs, taken around atezolizumab (anti-PD-L1) treatment. The receptor's source is a man aged 55 to 70 with urothelial cancer.

The CDR3 DNA reads TGTGCCAGCTCACCTAACGCAGTCGGGGGGGCTACAGATACGCAGTATTTT. This translates into CASSPNAVGGATDTQYF. The chain uses TRBV18 and TRBJ2-3; 8 bases agree with TRBD2. This CDR3 contains 17 residues. Germline V gene sequence: CDR1 KGHSH, CDR2 LQKENI. Trimming cost V 3 bases and J 3 bases; bases outside gene matches: 11.